Presented here are 8 T cell receptor delta chains from one specimen sequenced in a study of Vδ1+ human thymocytes. These receptors' targets are unknown. Study results and caveats: In the thymus, TRG and TRD repertoires looked highly polyclonal with Gaussian CDR3 lengths.

Sequences come from RNA converted to cDNA by reverse transcription. The CDR3 regions were amplified by multiplex PCR from V-gene primers to a constant-region primer. TCRdb reprocessed the multiplex PCR reads using CATT. Here the sample spans roughly 50,000 delta-chain clones, approximately 16% being singletons. Sequencing used Vdelta1+ gamma-delta thymocytes from the thymus. Sample subset: FACS-sorted CD3+ TCRalphabeta- TCRVdelta1+ TCRVdelta2- thymocytes. The receptor set was obtained from a boy in the first two years of life who had congenital heart surgery.

This clone has just a few counts. The gene calls are TRDV1 and TRDJ1; D might be TRDD3 (5 bases). The V gene lost 0 bases and the J gene lost 3 bases, with 8 bases spanning the gap. Looked up from germline, CDR1 is TSWWSYY and CDR2 is QGS. This CDR3 comprises 14 residues. The DNA of the CDR3 is TGTGCTCTTGGGGAACTACGGGGGGCCGATAAACTCATCTTT. Its translation is CALGELRGADKLIF.

This clone is judged medium-sized (0.01 to 0.1%). The genes are TRDV2 and TRDJ1; no firm D call. The CDR3 sequence is 20 residues long. CDR1 is GEAIGNYY and CDR2 is EKD in the germline V gene. V was clipped by 0 bases and J by 0 bases, with 25 bases between them. CDR3 nucleotide sequence: TGTGCCTGTGACACCCTGTCTACGACGCGTATCGTTTTGTACACCGATAAACTCATCTTT. This translates into CACDTLSTTRIVLYTDKLIF.

J is TRDJ1 and V is TRDV1; TRDD3 agrees at 11 bases. CDR1 and CDR2 from the germline V gene are TSWWSYY and QGS. V was pared by 4 bases and J by 3 bases, with 16 bases of the junction left unmatched. The length of the CDR3 is 19 residues. CDR3 region: CALGGNFLSHGGYADKLIF. CDR3 sequence (DNA): TGTGCTCTTGGGGGGAACTTCCTATCCCATGGGGGATACGCCGATAAACTCATCTTT.

This clone was picked up a small number of times. The rearrangement uses TRDV1 and TRDJ1; TRDD3 aligns across 7 bases. V shed 0 bases and J 2 bases; nucleotides not matched to a gene: 21. The CDR3 is made up of 21 amino acids. Germline assignment: CDR1 TSWWSYY and CDR2 QGS. The CDR3 DNA reads TGTGCTCTTGGGGAACTTGCCTCCCAGCCTACTGGGGAGATCTGGACCGATAAACTCATCTTT. Protein product: CALGELASQPTGEIWTDKLIF.

This chain connects TRDV1 to TRDJ2; the D gene is possibly TRDD3 (6 bases). The V end lost 2 bases, the J end lost 2 bases, and 21 bases lay between the germline ends. Germline values: CDR1 TSWWSYY, CDR2 QGS. The CDR3 sequence is 19 residues long. CDR3 in amino acids: CALGEISGRGGFLTAQLFF. CDR3 in DNA: TGTGCTCTTGGGGAAATTTCCGGACGTGGGGGTTTCTTGACAGCACAACTCTTCTTT.

This clone was counted between two and nine times. The chain uses TRDV1 and TRDJ1, with unresolved D. The CDR3 is made up of 15 amino acids. Trimming pared 2 bases from V and 5 bases from J, leaving 15 bases between. Germline-derived CDR1 and CDR2 are TSWWSYY and QGS. CDR3 coding DNA: TGTGCTCTTGGGGAAATCCCGGCGGGCGGGGATAAACTCATCTTT. It codes for CALGEIPAGGDKLIF.

In this sample, this clone turned up a few times. The chain combines TRDV1 with TRDJ1, with D possibly matching TRDD2 (5 bases). V was shortened by 0 bases and J by 2 bases, with 28 bases between the two germline ends. This CDR3 comprises 21 residues. The germline V gene has CDR1 TSWWSYY and CDR2 QGS. The CDR3 coding sequence is TGTGCTCTTGGGGAACTTTTCGCCCTACGGATTGCTGGTATAGGTACCGATAAACTCATCTTT. Translating gives CALGELFALRIAGIGTDKLIF.

This clone was picked up a small number of times. The chain uses TRDV1 and TRDJ1; no clear D gene. Germline V gene sequence: CDR1 TSWWSYY, CDR2 QGS. V gave up 3 bases and J gave up 0 bases, with 17 bases separating them. The CDR3 sequence is 17 residues long. Here the CDR3 reads CALGDFHSAWYTDKLIF. The CDR3 nucleotides are TGTGCTCTTGGGGACTTTCACTCCGCCTGGTACACCGATAAACTCATCTTT.